This TCR beta chain was identified in a study of OX40 agonist ivuxolimab in advanced cancers. The data were produced by immunoSEQ multiplex PCR, yet TCRdb's version contains in-frame clones alone and is incomplete. The sample includes roughly 20,000 clones, 85% to 90% of them seen just once. Specimen: CD4+ or CD8+ T cells sorted from blood, collected in a trial of the OX40 agonist ivuxolimab. The TCR comes from an adult with an advanced solid tumor such as melanoma, head and neck, liver or kidney cancer.

CDR3 sequence: CASSPGRGQPQHF. The CDR3 coding sequence is TGTGCCAGCAGCCCCGGACGGGGTCAGCCCCAGCATTTT. The V gene is TRBV27, the J gene TRBJ1-5; D gene uncertain. The germline V and J ends were trimmed by 6 bases and 6 bases, with 12 bases remaining between them. The CDR3 totals 13 residues. Germline-derived CDR1 and CDR2 are MNHEY and SMNVEV (reference sequence).